This TCR beta chain derives from a study of T cell repertoires in cytomegalovirus infection (dated by TCRdb to about 2019). Study-wide context: Peptide stimulations targeted recently identified HLA-C-restricted CMV epitopes, whose presentation resists viral immunomodulation, together with well-studied HLA-B-restricted epitopes. The HLA type of each donor mattered for the analysis, because public TCR beta signatures pointed to carriage of CMV infection along with the matching HLA type.

Findings and caveats that apply to the study as a whole: Cumulative frequency of public TCR beta family members discriminated carriers of CMV infection plus the relevant HLA type in this cohort and an independent 352-donor cohort. The ex vivo response was dominated by HLA-C-restricted CMV-specific TCR beta clonotypes, which also provided the single most frequent clonotype in two of eight donors.

From its cysteine to its phenylalanine, the CDR3 spans 15 amino acids. Here the CDR3 DNA is all that survives: 45 bases in frame from base 1. CDR1 and CDR2, per the germline V gene (reference sequence), are LGHDT and YNNKEL. Trimming accounts for 3 bases at V and 7 bases at J, while the number of junction bases matched to no gene is 6. There are many counts of this clonotype. The clone's antigen remains unknown. No base quality information exists; no much larger clone differs at one position. Reads for this sample came from an Illumina HiSeq 1500. TCRdb's own reprocessing of the public reads used fastp at Q25 and MiXCR and kept productive beta chains. Every CDR3 protein is listed once, alongside the most common genes and DNA of its rows. The sample table records some 560,000 distinct CDR3 sequences; roughly 43% of these occur just once. Of the sample, over 45% is held by the ten largest clones. Taken with the paper, the label for treatment or condition translates to: in vitro stimulation with specific CMV peptide epitopes to enrich CMV-specific T cells.

This clonotype was sampled from a human donor in good health (CMV status not recorded). Some clones in this sample may be carry-over from other donors' samples. The sample was cultured PBMCs, taken from culture after CMV antigen stimulation. This receptor chain uses TRBV3-1 and TRBJ1-6, and TRBD1 matches 7 of the central bases. CDR3 loop: CASSQLGTVNSPLHF. The DNA reads as follows: TGTGCCAGCAGCCAGCTAGGGACAGTGAATTCACCCCTCCACTTT.